This T cell receptor beta chain derives from a study of CD8+CD57+ T cells in acquired aplastic anemia. Study-wide results and limits: The study identified almost 30 CD8+ CDR3 sequences shared by patients and controls.

This clonotype was counted at least ten times. Antigen specificity is unknown. Trimming took 4 bases from V and 10 from J; bases not matched to a gene: 9. Germline V gene data show CDR1 as SNHLY and CDR2 as FYNNEI. The CDR3 consists of 14 residues. Genomic DNA served as template for TCR beta VDJ and CDR3 profiling. Each CDR3 protein gets one entry after TCRdb re-called the reads with MiXCR. The table has 250,000 to 300,000 distinct CDR3 sequences, approximately 55% seen once; the top ten hold 7.5% to 9%. This TCR derives from a human donor with severe aplastic anemia or a healthy control (not recorded which). Sequenced material: sorted CD4+, CD8+, or CD8+CD57+ T cells (not recorded which) from PBMCs. J is TRBJ1-4 and V is TRBV2, with 7 bases fitting TRBD1. The CDR3 reads CASSVTGAYRKLFF. CDR3 nucleotide sequence: TGTGCCAGCAGTGTCACAGGGGCGTACCGAAAACTGTTTTTT.